Here is one TCR beta chain with its context. This entry belongs to a study of blood T cell repertoires in COVID-19. Study at large: Acute and convalescent COVID-19 specimens originated in the United States, Italy and Spain. Sources were T cells, B-cell-depleted T cells, or PBMCs; the material itself was cDNA or gDNA.

Per the germline V gene, CDR1 is LGHDT and CDR2 is YNNKEL (reference sequence). CDR3 size: 17 residues. Between the trimmed V and J ends, which lost 0 bases and 5 bases, there was a span of 19 bases. Per the original data handling: Quantification of nucleated cells was approximated via reference gene primer amplification. Generated by immunoSEQ multiplex PCR, the TCRdb table keeps only in-frame clones and is missing some. V and J calls plus clone size are reproduced from that table; the DNA served to infer D and trimming. Of about 190,000 clones in the sample, approximately 84% were seen once. Sequencing was performed on peripheral blood. The V gene is TRBV3-1 (or the pseudogene TRBV3-2), the J gene TRBJ2-5, with D possibly being TRBD2 (6 bases). The sequence was obtained from a woman between 70 and 85 years old with active or convalescent COVID-19. The CDR3 DNA reads TGTGCCAGCAGCCAAGATCCGGGAGCCCCGCAGTGGGAGACCCAGTACTTC. This gives the protein CASSQDPGAPQWETQYF.